Each of the 21 T cell receptor beta chains below was sequenced from the same sample in a study of cytomegalovirus exposure and HLA in healthy donors. Both 60 Vbeta primers and 13 Jbeta primers went into the PCR. Some clones are missing from TCRdb's copy, which holds only in-frame ones; the method was immunoSEQ multiplex PCR. The sample includes 150,000 to 200,000 clones, roughly 13% of them seen just once. The sequencing sample was made of PBMCs. The receptors derive from a man aged 45 to 65 in good health and CMV-seropositive.

This rearrangement joins TRBV9 to TRBJ2-2, with a tentative D call TRBD2 (5 bases). The CDR3 has 14 residues. Germline values: CDR1 SGDLS, CDR2 YYNGEE. V lost 6 bases and J 3 bases, leaving 12 bases between the germline ends. As DNA, the CDR3 is TGTGCCAGCACCCGGGGTAGGGACACCGGGGAGCTGTTTTTT. Translating gives CASTRGRDTGELFF.

This clone was found a few times. The chain combines TRBV4-1 with TRBJ2-7, with TRBD1 identical over 7 bases. Germline CDR1 MGHRA, CDR2 YSYEKL. The V and J ends lost 3 bases and 7 bases, in that order; junction bases with no gene match: 9. The CDR3 totals 14 residues. CDR3 sequence reads: CASSQGQWVGEQYF. The CDR3, as DNA: TGCGCCAGCAGCCAGGGACAGTGGGTTGGGGAGCAGTACTTC.

The CDR3 DNA reads as TGTGCCAGCAGCCTAAAGGGACAGCTAGTCGGTTACAATGAGCAGTTCTTC. Translated, it gives CASSLKGQLVGYNEQFF. The chain joins TRBV7-8 to TRBJ2-1; 7 nucleotides line up with TRBD1. CDR1 and CDR2 from the germline V gene are SGHVS and FQNEAQ. The CDR3 has 17 amino acids. J was trimmed by 4 bases and V by 5 bases; bases with no gene match: 14.

This clone has just a few counts. V is TRBV18 and J is TRBJ2-3; 7 bases are a match to TRBD1. The germline V gene encodes CDR1 KGHSH and CDR2 LQKENI. V lost 4 bases to trimming and J lost 5 bases; unmatched junction nucleotides: 3. The length of the CDR3 is 13 residues. This CDR3 is CASSQGQIDTQYF. The CDR3 DNA follows: TGTGCCAGCTCACAGGGACAGATAGATACGCAGTATTTT.

The chain recombines TRBV9 with TRBJ2-5; 8 bases fit TRBD1. Germline CDR1 is SGDLS and CDR2 is YYNGEE. V lost 0 bases and J lost 4; bases outside the gene matches: 8. The CDR3 has 16 amino acids. CDR3 bases: TGTGCCAGCAGCGTAGCTGGGCAGGGGGCAGGAGAGACCCAGTACTTC. This translates into CASSVAGQGAGETQYF. The full variable domain, rest sourced from reference TRBV9 and TRBJ2-5, is DSGVTQTPKHLITATGQRVTLRCSPRSGDLSVYWYQQSLDQGLQFLIQYYNGEERAKGNILERFSAQQFPDLHSELNLSSLELGDSALYFCASSVAGQGAGETQYFGPGTRLLVL.

This clone was detected a few times. The V gene is TRBV6-4, the J gene TRBJ2-7, with D maybe TRBD1 (6 bases). CDR1 and CDR2 from the germline V gene are MRHNA and SNTAGT. The CDR3 consists of 16 residues. V was pared by 0 bases and J by 2 bases, with 14 bases between. CDR3 protein: CASSDSLTGDPYEQYF. The CDR3 region has the DNA TGTGCCAGCAGTGACTCCTTGACAGGTGACCCCTACGAGCAGTACTTC.

CDR3 sequence (DNA): TGTGCCACCAGCAGAGAGCTACACACTGAAGCTTTCTTT. Protein sequence: CATSRELHTEAFF. The V gene is TRBV15, the J gene TRBJ1-1; D ambiguous. The CDR3 sequence is 13 residues long. Germline loops: CDR1 LNHNV, CDR2 YYDKDF (reference sequence). Trimming shortened V by 0 bases and J by 3 bases, and 5 bases separated the two germline ends.

This chain's CDR3 is CASSRVGVNYEQYV. CDR3 DNA: TGTGCCAGCAGTCGCGTGGGAGTAAACTACGAGCAGTACGTC. The chain recombines TRBV6-7 with TRBJ2-7, with a tentative D call TRBD2 (5 bases). TRBV6-7 falls under the ORF class, with uncertain function. This CDR3 is 14 amino acids long. V lost 5 bases and J 3 bases, leaving 14 bases between the germline ends.

This sequence joins TRBV5-4 and TRBJ2-2, with TRBD2 identical over 13 bases. The CDR3 spans 16 residues. V lost 6 bases and J lost 6; bases outside the gene matches: 8. The V gene's germline CDR1 is SGHNT and CDR2 YYREEE (reference sequence). DNA of the CDR3: TGTGCCAGCACGACTAGCGGGGGGCCACGGGCCGGGGAGCTGTTTTTT. Residues: CASTTSGGPRAGELFF.

V gene TRBV5-1 combines with J gene TRBJ1-2, with D possibly matching TRBD1 (6 bases). The germline V and J ends were trimmed by 3 bases and 6 bases, with 18 bases remaining between them. Germline V gives CDR1 SGHRS, CDR2 YFSETQ. CDR3 length: 15 amino acids. In DNA, the CDR3 is TGCGCCAGCAGCTCGGATAATACAGGGTGGGATGGCTACACCTTC. Amino acid sequence: CASSSDNTGWDGYTF.

The chain has TRBV28 and TRBJ1-2; unclear D gene. In germline, CDR1 is MDHEN, CDR2 SYDVKM. V shed 3 bases and J shed 0 bases, with 8 bases lying between them. This CDR3 spans 14 amino acids. This chain's CDR3 is CASSLGPSNYGYTF. In DNA form, the CDR3 reads TGTGCCAGCAGTTTGGGCCCGTCTAACTATGGCTACACCTTC.

A note on this clone: The sample has other DNA sequences that encode this CDR3 too. This chain uses TRBV5-1 with TRBJ2-5, with 11 bases matching TRBD2. Germline V gene data show CDR1 as SGHRS and CDR2 as YFSETQ. The CDR3 runs 17 residues. V was clipped by 0 bases and J by 1 base; unmatched bases: 5. CDR3 sequence: CASSLAGSGGAQETQYF. The CDR3 bases are TGCGCCAGCAGCTTGGCGGGTAGCGGGGGGGCCCAAGAGACCCAGTACTTC.

V usage is TRBV28 and J usage is TRBJ1-5; 12 bases line up with TRBD1. This CDR3 spans 16 amino acids. Trimming removed 6 bases from V and 7 bases from J; junction bases left unmatched: 10. Germline CDR1 MDHEN, CDR2 SYDVKM. The CDR3 spells CASRPRDRGRAQPQHF. Written as DNA, the CDR3 is TGTGCCAGCAGACCCCGGGACAGGGGGCGCGCACAGCCCCAGCATTTT.

V usage is TRBV25-1 and J usage is TRBJ2-5; no reliable D call. Germline CDR1 and CDR2: MGHDK and SYGVNS. The CDR3 consists of 12 residues. V dropped 3 bases and J dropped 6 bases, with 8 bases sitting between them. The CDR3 DNA reads TGTGCCAGCAGTGAGGCTCCCCAGACCCAGTACTTC. Translating it yields CASSEAPQTQYF.

V and J are TRBV7-2 and TRBJ1-2, with a weak D call TRBD1 (5 bases). V was clipped by 5 bases and J by 8 bases, with 24 bases between them. The CDR3 covers 16 residues. Germline V gives CDR1 SGHTA, CDR2 FQGNSA. The CDR3 spells CASSRLSTQGYRGYTF. The CDR3, as DNA: TGTGCCAGCAGCCGACTTTCTACTCAGGGTTATCGGGGCTACACCTTC.

This clone was counted only a few times. This chain joins TRBV6-5 and TRBJ2-1; tentatively, D is TRBD2 (6 bases). This CDR3 contains 14 residues. CDR1 and CDR2 (germline): MNHEY, SVGAGI. The ends were cut back, 5 bases at V and 4 bases at J, with 12 bases in the middle. CDR3: CASSNQGLYNEQFF. The CDR3 DNA reads TGTGCCAGCAGTAACCAGGGACTTTACAATGAGCAGTTCTTC.

The V and J genes are TRBV5-6 and TRBJ2-2; D is undetermined. CDR1 SGHDT and CDR2 YYEEEE come from the germline V gene. The ends were cut back, 0 bases at V and 0 bases at J, with 9 bases in the middle. The CDR3 spans 16 residues. CDR3 residues: CASSLARLSNTGELFF. CDR3 DNA sequence: TGTGCCAGCAGCTTGGCCCGACTTTCGAACACCGGGGAGCTGTTTTTT.

J is TRBJ2-1 and V is TRBV10-3; no definite D call. V lost 10 bases, J lost 6 bases, and 10 bases lay in between. The CDR3 consists of 11 residues. The V gene's germline CDR1 is ENHRY and CDR2 SYGVKD. The CDR3 reads CATLEVNEQFF. The CDR3 nucleotides are TGTGCCACCCTAGAGGTCAATGAGCAGTTCTTC.

This clone appeared a few times. V is TRBV14 and J is TRBJ2-7; D is unclear. V shed 2 bases and J shed 0 bases, with 11 bases lying between them. Germline lookup yields CDR1 SGHDN and CDR2 FVKESK. This CDR3 spans 15 amino acids. CDR3 loop: CASSQRPGSSYEQYF. The CDR3, as DNA: TGTGCCAGCAGCCAACGGCCAGGCAGCTCCTACGAGCAGTACTTC.

This chain connects TRBV11-3 to TRBJ2-5; D is perhaps TRBD2 (5 bases). Trimming removed 5 bases from V and 4 bases from J, with 17 bases in between. CDR1 and CDR2 from the germline V gene are SGHNT and YENEEA. This CDR3 has 15 amino acids. The CDR3 DNA follows: TGTGCCAGCAGCCCCCTTGCGGGTCGACTAGAGACCCAGTACTTC. Its protein is CASSPLAGRLETQYF.

The gene calls are TRBV7-9 and TRBJ2-2, with 7 positions matching TRBD1. The CDR3 is made up of 15 amino acids. Trimming at V came to 3 bases and at J to 5 bases, leaving 6 bases not matched to a gene. Germline V gives CDR1 SEHNR, CDR2 FQNEAQ (reference sequence). The CDR3: CASSFNRGVTGELFF. The CDR3 DNA reads as TGTGCCAGCAGCTTCAACAGGGGAGTGACCGGGGAGCTGTTTTTT.